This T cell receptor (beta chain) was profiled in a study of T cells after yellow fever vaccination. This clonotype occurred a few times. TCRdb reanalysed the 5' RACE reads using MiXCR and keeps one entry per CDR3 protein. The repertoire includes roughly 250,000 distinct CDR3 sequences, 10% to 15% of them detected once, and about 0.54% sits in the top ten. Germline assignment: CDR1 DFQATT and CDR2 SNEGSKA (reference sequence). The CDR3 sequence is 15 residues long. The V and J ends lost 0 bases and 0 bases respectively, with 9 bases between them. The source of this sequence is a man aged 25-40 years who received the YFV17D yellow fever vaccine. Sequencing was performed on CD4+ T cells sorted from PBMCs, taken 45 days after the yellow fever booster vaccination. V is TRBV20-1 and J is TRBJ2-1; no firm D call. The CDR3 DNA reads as TGCAGTGCTAGAGAGACGGGTCTCTCCTACAATGAGCAGTTCTTC. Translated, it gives CSARETGLSYNEQFF.